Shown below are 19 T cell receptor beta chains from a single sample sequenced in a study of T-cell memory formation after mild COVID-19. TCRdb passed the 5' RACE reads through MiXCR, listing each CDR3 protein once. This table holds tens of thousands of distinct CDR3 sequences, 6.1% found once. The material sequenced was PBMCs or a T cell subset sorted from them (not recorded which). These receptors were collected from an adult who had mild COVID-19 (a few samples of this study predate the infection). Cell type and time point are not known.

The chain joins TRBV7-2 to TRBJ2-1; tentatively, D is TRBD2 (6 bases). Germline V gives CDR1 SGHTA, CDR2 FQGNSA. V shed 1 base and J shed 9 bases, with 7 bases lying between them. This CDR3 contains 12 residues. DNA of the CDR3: TGTGCCAGCAGCTTAGTCGGGGGTGAGCAGTTCTTC. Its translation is CASSLVGGEQFF.

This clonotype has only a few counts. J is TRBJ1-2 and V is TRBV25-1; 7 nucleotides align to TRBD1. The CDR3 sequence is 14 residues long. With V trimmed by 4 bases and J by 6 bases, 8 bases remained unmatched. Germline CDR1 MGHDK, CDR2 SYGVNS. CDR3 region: CASSANAGGDGYTF. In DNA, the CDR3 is TGTGCCAGCAGTGCTAATGCAGGGGGGGATGGCTACACCTTC.

CDR3 sequence: CASSDSGLRIGELFF. The CDR3 DNA reads as TGTGCCAGCAGTGATAGCGGGTTGAGGATCGGGGAGCTGTTTTTT. The chain is built from TRBV12-3 or TRBV12-4 and TRBJ2-2, with 7 bases that match TRBD2. The CDR3 runs 15 residues. Unmatched junction bases numbered 10, after V lost 5 bases and J lost 7 bases.

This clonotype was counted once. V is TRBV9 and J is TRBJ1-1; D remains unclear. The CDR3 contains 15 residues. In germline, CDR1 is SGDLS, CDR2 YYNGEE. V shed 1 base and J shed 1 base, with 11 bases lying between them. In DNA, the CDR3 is TGTGCCAGCAGCGTATCGAGGGAACCGAACACTGAAGCTTTCTTT. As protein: CASSVSREPNTEAFF.

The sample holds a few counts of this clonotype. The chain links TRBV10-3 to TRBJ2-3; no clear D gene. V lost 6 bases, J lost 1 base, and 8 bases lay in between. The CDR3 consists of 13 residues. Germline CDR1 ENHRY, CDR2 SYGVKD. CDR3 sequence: CAISQSGTDTQYF. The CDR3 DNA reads TGTGCCATCAGCCAGTCCGGCACAGATACGCAGTATTTT.

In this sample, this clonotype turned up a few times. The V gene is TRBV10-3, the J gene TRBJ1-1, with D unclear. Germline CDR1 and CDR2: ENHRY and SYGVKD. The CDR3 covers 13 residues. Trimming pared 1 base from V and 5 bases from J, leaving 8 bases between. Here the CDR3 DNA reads TGTGCCATCAGTGAGTGGAGGAGGACTGAAGCTTTCTTT. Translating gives CAISEWRRTEAFF.

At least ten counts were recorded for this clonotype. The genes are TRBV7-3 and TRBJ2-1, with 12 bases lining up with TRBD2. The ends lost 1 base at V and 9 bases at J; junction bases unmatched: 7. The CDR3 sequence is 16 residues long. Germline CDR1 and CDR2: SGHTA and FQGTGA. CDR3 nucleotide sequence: TGTGCCAGCAGCTTAAGCAGCGCTAGCGGGGGGGCTGAGCAGTTCTTC. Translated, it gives CASSLSSASGGAEQFF. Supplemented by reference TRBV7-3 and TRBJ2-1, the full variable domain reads GAGVSQTPSNKVTEKGKYVELRCDPISGHTALYWYRQSLGQGPEFLIYFQGTGAADDSGLPNDRFFAVRPEGSVSTLKIQRTERGDSAVYLCASSLSSASGGAEQFFGPGTRLTVL.

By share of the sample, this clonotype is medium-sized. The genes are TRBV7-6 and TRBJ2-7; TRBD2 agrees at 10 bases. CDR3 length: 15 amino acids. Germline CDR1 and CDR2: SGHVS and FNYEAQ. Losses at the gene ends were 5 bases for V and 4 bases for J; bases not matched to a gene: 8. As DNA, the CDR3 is TGTGCCAGCAGCCCCAGGACTAGCGGACTTTACGAGCAGTACTTC. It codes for CASSPRTSGLYEQYF.

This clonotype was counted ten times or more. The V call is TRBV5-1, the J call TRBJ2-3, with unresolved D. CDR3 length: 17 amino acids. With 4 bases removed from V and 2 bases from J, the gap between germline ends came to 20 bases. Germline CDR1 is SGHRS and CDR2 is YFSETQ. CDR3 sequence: CASSRTYQDHITDTQYF. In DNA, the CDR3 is TGCGCCAGCAGCCGAACCTACCAGGATCACATCACAGATACGCAGTATTTT.

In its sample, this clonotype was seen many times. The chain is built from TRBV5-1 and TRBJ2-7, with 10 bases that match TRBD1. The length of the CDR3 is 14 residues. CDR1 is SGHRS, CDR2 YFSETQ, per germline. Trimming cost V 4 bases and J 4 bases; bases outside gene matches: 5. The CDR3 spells CASSQWTGGYEQYF. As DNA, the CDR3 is TGCGCCAGCAGCCAGTGGACAGGGGGGTACGAGCAGTACTTC.

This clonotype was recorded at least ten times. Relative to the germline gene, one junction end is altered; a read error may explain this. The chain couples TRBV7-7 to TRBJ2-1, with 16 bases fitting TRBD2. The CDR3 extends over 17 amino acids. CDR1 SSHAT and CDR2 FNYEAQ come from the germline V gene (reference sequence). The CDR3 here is CASSPGTSGRGPGEQFF. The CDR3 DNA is TGTGCTAGCAGCCCGGGGACTAGCGGGAGGGGGCCGGGTGAGCAGTTCTTC.

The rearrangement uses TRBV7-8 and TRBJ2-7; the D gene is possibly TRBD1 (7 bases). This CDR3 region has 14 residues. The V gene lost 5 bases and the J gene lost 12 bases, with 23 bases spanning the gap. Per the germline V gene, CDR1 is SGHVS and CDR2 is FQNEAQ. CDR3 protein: CASSPRGDSRGVYF. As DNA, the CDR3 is TGTGCCAGCAGCCCGAGGGGGGACAGCCGAGGGGTGTACTTC.

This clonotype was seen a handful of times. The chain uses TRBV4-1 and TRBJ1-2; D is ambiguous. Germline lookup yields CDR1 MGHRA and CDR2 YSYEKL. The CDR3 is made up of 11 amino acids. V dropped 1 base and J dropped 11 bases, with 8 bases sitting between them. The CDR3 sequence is CASSQGARYTF. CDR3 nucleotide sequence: TGCGCCAGCAGCCAAGGGGCACGGTACACCTTC.

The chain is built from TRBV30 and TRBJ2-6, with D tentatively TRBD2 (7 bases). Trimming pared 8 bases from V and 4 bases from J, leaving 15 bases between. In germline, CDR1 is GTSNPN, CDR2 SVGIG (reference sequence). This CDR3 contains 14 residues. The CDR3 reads CAAGGRTGANVLTF. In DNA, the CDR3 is TGTGCCGCCGGGGGGCGCACAGGGGCCAACGTCCTGACTTTC.

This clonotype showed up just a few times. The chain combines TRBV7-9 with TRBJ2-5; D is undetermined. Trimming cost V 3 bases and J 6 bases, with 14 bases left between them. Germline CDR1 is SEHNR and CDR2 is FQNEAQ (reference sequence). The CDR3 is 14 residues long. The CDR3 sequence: CASSLDRVWKTQYF. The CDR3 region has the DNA TGTGCCAGCAGCTTGGATCGGGTATGGAAGACCCAGTACTTC.

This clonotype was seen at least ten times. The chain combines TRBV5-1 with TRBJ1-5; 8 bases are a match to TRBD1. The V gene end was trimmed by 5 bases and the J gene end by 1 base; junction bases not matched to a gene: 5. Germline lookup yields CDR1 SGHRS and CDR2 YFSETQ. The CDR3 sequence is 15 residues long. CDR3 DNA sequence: TGCGCCAGCAGGGAGGGACAGGCAAGCAATCAGCCCCAGCATTTT. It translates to CASREGQASNQPQHF.

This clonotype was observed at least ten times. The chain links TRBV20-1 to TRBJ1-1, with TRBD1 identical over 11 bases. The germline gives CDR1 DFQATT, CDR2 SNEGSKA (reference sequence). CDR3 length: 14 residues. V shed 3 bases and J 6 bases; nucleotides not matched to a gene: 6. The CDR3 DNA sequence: TGCAGTGCTAGGGACAGGGGGCGGAAATCTGAAGCTTTCTTT. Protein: CSARDRGRKSEAFF.

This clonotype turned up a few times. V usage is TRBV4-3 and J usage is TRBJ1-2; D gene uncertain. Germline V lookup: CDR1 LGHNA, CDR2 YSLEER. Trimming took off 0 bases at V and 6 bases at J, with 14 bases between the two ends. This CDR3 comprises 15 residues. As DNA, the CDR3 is TGCGCCAGCAGCCAAGATCTTGGGGTGGCTAATGGCTACACCTTC. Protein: CASSQDLGVANGYTF.

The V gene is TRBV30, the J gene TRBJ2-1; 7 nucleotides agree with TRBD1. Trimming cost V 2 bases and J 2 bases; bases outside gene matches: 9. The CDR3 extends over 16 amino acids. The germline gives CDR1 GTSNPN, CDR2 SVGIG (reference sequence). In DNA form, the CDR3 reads TGTGCCTGGAGTCCGCCGGACAGGTGGGCCTACAATGAGCAGTTCTTC. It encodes CAWSPPDRWAYNEQFF.